This T cell receptor (beta chain) comes out of a study of circulating and synovial CD4+ cells in juvenile arthritis. Study outcomes and limitations: Circulating pathogenic-like and bulk T cells looked alike by Vbeta family usage. These blood cells shared more CDR3 sequences with synovium than bulk blood.

Sequencing was performed with immunoSEQ multiplex PCR; in TCRdb, only in-frame clones are kept and a portion is missing. Counted here are about 16,000 clones, under 95% occurring once; the ten biggest clones make up less than 0.9%. The CDR3 is 13 residues long. In germline, CDR1 is SGHRS, CDR2 YFSETQ. Trimming removed 3 bases at V and 7 bases at J, with 13 bases between. Note on this clone: Its antigen is unidentified.

The receptor's source is a human donor with juvenile idiopathic arthritis. The sample consisted of CD4+ T cells from blood. The chain links TRBV5-1 to TRBJ1-2; D may be TRBD1 (6 bases). The CDR3 coding sequence is TGCGCCAGCAGCTCCGTACAGGGTCTTGGCTACACCTTC. Protein: CASSSVQGLGYTF.